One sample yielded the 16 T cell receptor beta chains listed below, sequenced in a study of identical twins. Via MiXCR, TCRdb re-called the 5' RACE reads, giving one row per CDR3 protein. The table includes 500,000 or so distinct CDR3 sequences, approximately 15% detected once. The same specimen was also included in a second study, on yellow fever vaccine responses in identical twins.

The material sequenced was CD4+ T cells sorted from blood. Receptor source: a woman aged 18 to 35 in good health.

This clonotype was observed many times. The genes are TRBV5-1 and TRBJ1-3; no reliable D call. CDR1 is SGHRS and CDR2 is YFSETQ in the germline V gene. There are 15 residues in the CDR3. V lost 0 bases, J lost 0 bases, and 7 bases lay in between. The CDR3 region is CASSLGGVSGNTIYF. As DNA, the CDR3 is TGCGCCAGCAGCTTGGGGGGAGTCTCTGGAAACACCATATATTTT.

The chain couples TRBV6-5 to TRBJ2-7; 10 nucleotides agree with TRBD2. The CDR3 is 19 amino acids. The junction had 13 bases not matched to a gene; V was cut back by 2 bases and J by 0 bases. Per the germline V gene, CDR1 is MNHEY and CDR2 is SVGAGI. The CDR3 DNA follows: TGTGCCAGCAGTTACCCCCCTACTCCGGGACTAGCGTCCTCCTACGAGCAGTACTTC. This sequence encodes CASSYPPTPGLASSYEQYF.

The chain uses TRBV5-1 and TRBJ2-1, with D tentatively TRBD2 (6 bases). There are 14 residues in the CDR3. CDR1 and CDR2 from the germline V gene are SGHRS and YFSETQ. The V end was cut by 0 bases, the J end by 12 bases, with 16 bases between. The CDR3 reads CASSLEASSGGQFF. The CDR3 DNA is TGCGCCAGCAGCTTGGAGGCTAGCTCCGGGGGGCAGTTCTTC. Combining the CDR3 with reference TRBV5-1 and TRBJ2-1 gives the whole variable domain KAGVTQTPRYLIKTRGQQVTLSCSPISGHRSVSWYQQTPGQGLQFLFEYFSETQRNKGNFPGRFSGRQFSNSRSEMNVSTLELGDSALYLCASSLEASSGGQFFGPGTRLTVL.

The CDR3 nucleotides are TGCGCCAGCAGCTTGGCCGGGACAGGGGGAATTGCCGGGGAGCTGTTTTTT. This encodes CASSLAGTGGIAGELFF. The chain uses TRBV5-1 and TRBJ2-2, with 11 bases matching TRBD1. CDR1 is SGHRS and CDR2 is YFSETQ in the germline V gene. V lost 0 bases and J lost 6; bases outside the gene matches: 7. The CDR3 has 17 amino acids.

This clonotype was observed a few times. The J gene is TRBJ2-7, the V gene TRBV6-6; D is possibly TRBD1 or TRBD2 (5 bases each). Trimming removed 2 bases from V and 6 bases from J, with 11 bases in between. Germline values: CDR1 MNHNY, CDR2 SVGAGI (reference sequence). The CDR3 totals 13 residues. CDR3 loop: CASSYGAAGEQYF. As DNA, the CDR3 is TGTGCCAGCAGTTACGGGGCTGCGGGCGAGCAGTACTTC.

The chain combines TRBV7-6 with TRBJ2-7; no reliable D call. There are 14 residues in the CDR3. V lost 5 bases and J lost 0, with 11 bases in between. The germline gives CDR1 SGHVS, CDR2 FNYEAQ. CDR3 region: CASSPLFSSYEQYF. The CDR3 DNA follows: TGTGCCAGCAGCCCTCTTTTTTCCTCCTACGAGCAGTACTTC.

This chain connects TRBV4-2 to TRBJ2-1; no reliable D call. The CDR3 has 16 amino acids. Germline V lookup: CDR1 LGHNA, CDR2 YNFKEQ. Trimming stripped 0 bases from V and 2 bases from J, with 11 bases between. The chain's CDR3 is CASSQDSRLTYNEQFF. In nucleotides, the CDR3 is TGTGCCAGCAGCCAAGATTCCAGGTTGACCTACAATGAGCAGTTCTTC.

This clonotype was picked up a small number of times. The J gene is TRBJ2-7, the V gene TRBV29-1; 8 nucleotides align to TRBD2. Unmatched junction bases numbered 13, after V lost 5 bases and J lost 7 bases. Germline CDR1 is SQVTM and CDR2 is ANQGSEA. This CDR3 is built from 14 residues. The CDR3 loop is CSVRLLAGPGEQYF. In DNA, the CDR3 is TGCAGCGTTCGTCTCCTAGCGGGTCCTGGGGAGCAGTACTTC.

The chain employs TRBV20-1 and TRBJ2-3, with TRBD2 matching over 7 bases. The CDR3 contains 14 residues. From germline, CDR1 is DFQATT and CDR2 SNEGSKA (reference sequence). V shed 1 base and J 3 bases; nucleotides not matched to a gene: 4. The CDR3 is CSARGLAITDTQYF. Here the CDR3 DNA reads TGCAGTGCTAGAGGACTAGCTATTACAGATACGCAGTATTTT.

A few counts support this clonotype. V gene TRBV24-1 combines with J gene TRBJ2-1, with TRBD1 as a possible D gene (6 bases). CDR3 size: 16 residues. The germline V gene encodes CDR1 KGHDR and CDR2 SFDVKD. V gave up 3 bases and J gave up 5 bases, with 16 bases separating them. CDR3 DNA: TGTGCCACCAGTGATCTGACAGGCATGGGACACAATGAGCAGTTCTTC. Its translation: CATSDLTGMGHNEQFF.

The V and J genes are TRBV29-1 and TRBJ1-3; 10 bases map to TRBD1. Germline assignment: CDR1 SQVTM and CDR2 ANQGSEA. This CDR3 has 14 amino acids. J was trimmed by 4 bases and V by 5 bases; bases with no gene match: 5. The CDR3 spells CSVSGQGTGNTIYF. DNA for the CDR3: TGCAGCGTTTCGGGACAGGGGACGGGAAACACCATATATTTT.

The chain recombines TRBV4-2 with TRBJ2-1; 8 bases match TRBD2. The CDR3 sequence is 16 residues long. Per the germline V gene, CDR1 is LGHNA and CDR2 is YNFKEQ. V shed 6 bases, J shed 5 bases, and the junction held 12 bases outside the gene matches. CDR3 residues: CASSPGAGGSDNEQFF. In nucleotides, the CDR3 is TGTGCCAGCAGTCCAGGGGCGGGGGGATCGGACAATGAGCAGTTCTTC.

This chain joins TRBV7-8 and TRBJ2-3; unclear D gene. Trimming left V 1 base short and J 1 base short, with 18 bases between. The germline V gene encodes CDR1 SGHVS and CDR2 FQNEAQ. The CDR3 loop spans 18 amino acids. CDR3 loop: CASSLVVRPQSGTDTQYF. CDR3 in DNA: TGTGCCAGCAGCTTAGTGGTAAGACCACAATCGGGCACAGATACGCAGTATTTT.

DNA of the CDR3: TGTGCCAGCAGCGAAGACGGATGGGGAGCAGAGACCCAGTACTTC. This sequence encodes CASSEDGWGAETQYF. This rearrangement joins TRBV7-2 to TRBJ2-5; D possibly corresponds to TRBD2 (5 bases). Germline-derived CDR1 and CDR2 are SGHTA and FQGNSA. V was pared by 5 bases and J by 4 bases, with 17 bases between. This CDR3 comprises 15 residues.

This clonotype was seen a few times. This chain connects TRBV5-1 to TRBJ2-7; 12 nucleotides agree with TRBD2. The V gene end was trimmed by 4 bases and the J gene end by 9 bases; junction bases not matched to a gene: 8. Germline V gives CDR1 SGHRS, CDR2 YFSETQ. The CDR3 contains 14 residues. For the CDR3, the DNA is TGCGCCAGCAGCAAGCTAGCGGGGGGGCCTTCGCAGTACTTC. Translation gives CASSKLAGGPSQYF.

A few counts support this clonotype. The CDR3 protein is CASRDRVQETQYF. CDR3 bases: TGTGCCAGCAGGGACAGGGTCCAAGAGACCCAGTACTTC. V is TRBV6-1 and J is TRBJ2-5; 8 nucleotides align to TRBD1. The CDR3 has 13 residues. From germline, CDR1 is MNHNS and CDR2 SASEGT. V lost 6 bases to trimming and J lost 1 base; unmatched junction nucleotides: 1.